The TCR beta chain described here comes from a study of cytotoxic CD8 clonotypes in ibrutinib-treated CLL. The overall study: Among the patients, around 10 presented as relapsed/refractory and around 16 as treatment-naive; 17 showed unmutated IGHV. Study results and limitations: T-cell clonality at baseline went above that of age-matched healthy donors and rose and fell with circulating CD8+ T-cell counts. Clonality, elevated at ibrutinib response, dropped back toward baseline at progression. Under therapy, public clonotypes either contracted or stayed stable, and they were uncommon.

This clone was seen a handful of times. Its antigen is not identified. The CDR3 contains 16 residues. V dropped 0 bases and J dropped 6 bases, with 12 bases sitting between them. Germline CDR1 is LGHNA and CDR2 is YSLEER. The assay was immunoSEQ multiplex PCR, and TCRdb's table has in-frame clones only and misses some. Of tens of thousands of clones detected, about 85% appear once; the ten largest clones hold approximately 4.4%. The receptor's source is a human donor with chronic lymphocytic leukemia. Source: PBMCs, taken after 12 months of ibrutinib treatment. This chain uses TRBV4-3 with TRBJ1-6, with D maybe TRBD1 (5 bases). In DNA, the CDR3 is TGCGCCAGCAGCCAAGAAGGGGCAGGTCTTAATTCACCCCTCCACTTT. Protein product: CASSQEGAGLNSPLHF.